Each of the 18 T cell receptor beta chains below was sequenced from the same sample in a study of blood T cells in healthy people across ages. Using a J-beta primer mix together with a sample-barcoded 5' primer, a second PCR was run for about 7 to 12 cycles. From the 5' RACE reads, TCRdb called clonotypes with MiXCR, one entry per CDR3 protein. The sample includes about 620,000 distinct CDR3 sequences, around 52% seen only once; the top ten take about 13%. Sequencing used blood. These receptors originate from a woman aged 80 or over in good health.

In its sample, this clonotype was seen many times. The chain carries TRBV9 and TRBJ2-7; tentatively, D is TRBD2 (6 bases). The germline gives CDR1 SGDLS, CDR2 YYNGEE. V was trimmed by 1 base and J by 1 base, leaving 12 bases between them. This CDR3 has 15 amino acids. CDR3 bases: TGTGCCAGCAGCGTACTTAGCGGTGTTTCCTACGAGCAGTACTTC. Its protein product is CASSVLSGVSYEQYF.

The chain employs TRBV24-1 and TRBJ2-6; D unclear. Germline V lookup: CDR1 KGHDR, CDR2 SFDVKD. The CDR3 is 16 amino acids. Trimming took off 3 bases at V and 0 bases at J, with 8 bases between the two ends. CDR3 sequence reads: CATSDGVFSGANVLTF. CDR3 in DNA: TGTGCCACCAGTGATGGGGTCTTCTCTGGGGCCAACGTCCTGACTTTC.

This clonotype has at least ten counts. This chain uses TRBV6-6 with TRBJ2-7; 12 bases line up with TRBD1. Germline-derived CDR1 and CDR2 are MNHNY and SVGAGI (reference sequence). Germline trimming cut 2 bases from V and 2 bases from J; bases unmatched to any gene: 7. The CDR3 has 17 amino acids. Here the CDR3 DNA reads TGTGCCAGCAGTTACGGGACAGGGGGCCGAGGTACCTACGAGCAGTACTTC. It is translated as CASSYGTGGRGTYEQYF.

The chain recombines TRBV6-6 with TRBJ2-5, with TRBD2 matching over 13 bases. The CDR3 length is 14 residues. Germline CDR1 is MNHNY and CDR2 is SVGAGI (reference sequence). The V and J ends lost 8 bases and 11 bases, in that order; junction bases with no gene match: 11. As DNA, the CDR3 is TGTGCCAGCGTCGGACTAGCGGGAGACAATGAGCAGTACTTC. Translation: CASVGLAGDNEQYF.

On this clonotype: This may be a read error: a much more frequent sequence differs by one nucleotide. The chain recombines TRBV7-9 with TRBJ2-1; 7 nucleotides align to TRBD2. V was pared by 8 bases and J by 12 bases, with 19 bases of the junction left unmatched. The germline V gene has CDR1 SEHNR and CDR2 FQNEAQ (reference sequence). This CDR3 is built from 15 residues. The chain's CDR3 is CASDSGAPSNSVQFF. CDR3 DNA sequence: TGTGCCAGCGACAGCGGGGCCCCGAGTAACAGCGTGCAGTTCTTC.

Many counts were recorded for this clonotype. The rearrangement uses TRBV10-3 and TRBJ2-1, with D perhaps matching TRBD2 (6 bases). Germline V gene data show CDR1 as ENHRY and CDR2 as SYGVKD. The length of the CDR3 is 13 residues. V lost 9 bases and J lost 3, with 12 bases in between. The CDR3 DNA is TGTGCCATTAAAGGGACTCTCTACAATGAGCAGTTCTTC. Its translation is CAIKGTLYNEQFF.

In its sample, this clonotype was seen many times. The chain couples TRBV21-1 to TRBJ2-5. TRBV21-1 is shown as a pseudogene. The CDR3 has 12 amino acids. The CDR3 DNA is TGTGCCAGCAGCCGTTTACAAGAGACCCAGTACTTC. Protein product: CASSRLQETQYF.

In DNA form, the CDR3 reads TGTGCCAGCAGCTTACACCCCAGGGACGGGAAACCCCTCCACTTT. This encodes CASSLHPRDGKPLHF. The chain carries TRBV7-2 and TRBJ1-6, with D perhaps TRBD1 (5 bases). Germline V CDR1 and CDR2: SGHTA, FQGNSA. V gave up 2 bases and J gave up 12 bases, with 17 bases separating them. The CDR3 has 15 amino acids.

This clonotype appeared many times. The rearrangement joins TRBV6-6 to TRBJ2-4; D might be TRBD1 (6 bases). The V and J ends lost 4 bases and 5 bases respectively, with 6 bases between them. Germline assignment: CDR1 MNHNY and CDR2 SVGAGI (reference sequence). The CDR3 contains 12 residues. CDR3 coding DNA: TGTGCCAGCAGTTGGACAGAAAACATTCAGTACTTC. This sequence encodes CASSWTENIQYF.

This clonotype was seen only a few times. The V call is TRBV10-3, the J call TRBJ1-2; weak D call: TRBD1 (6 bases). V shed 4 bases and J shed 1 base, with 10 bases lying between them. Germline V gene lookup returns CDR1 ENHRY and CDR2 SYGVKD. This CDR3 comprises 14 residues. This CDR3 reads CAISGTESNYGYTF. CDR3 nucleotides: TGTGCCATCAGTGGGACAGAGAGTAACTATGGCTACACCTTC.

Of note for this clonotype: This sequence may be a read error, since a much larger clone differs from it by one base. V is TRBV3-1 and J is TRBJ2-4; D ambiguous. The CDR3 loop spans 15 amino acids. Germline assignment: CDR1 LGHDT and CDR2 YNNKEL (reference sequence). The CDR3 nucleotides read TGTGCCAGCAGCCAAGAGTCGGTCTTAAAAAACGTTCAGTACTTC. This codes for CASSQESVLKNVQYF.

V usage is TRBV14 and J usage is TRBJ1-2; a weak D match, TRBD1 (6 bases). Germline CDR1 SGHDN, CDR2 FVKESK. Trimming shortened V by 3 bases and J by 8 bases, and 13 bases separated the two germline ends. This CDR3 has 13 residues. CDR3 sequence reads: CASSQTGQRGYTF. The CDR3 region has the DNA TGTGCCAGCAGCCAGACGGGACAACGGGGCTACACCTTC.

The chain carries TRBV30 and TRBJ2-7; TRBD1 is a possible D gene (5 bases). This CDR3 has 13 amino acids. V lost 2 bases, J lost 0 bases, and 8 bases lay in between. The germline gives CDR1 GTSNPN, CDR2 SVGIG (reference sequence). The CDR3 here is CAWSPGHSYEQYF. Here the CDR3 DNA reads TGTGCCTGGAGTCCCGGACACTCCTACGAGCAGTACTTC.

At least ten counts were recorded for this clonotype. This rearrangement joins TRBV7-9 to TRBJ1-2; no reliable D call. Trimming cost V 1 base and J 4 bases, with 7 bases left between them. The germline gives CDR1 SEHNR, CDR2 FQNEAQ (reference sequence). This CDR3 is 13 amino acids long. CDR3 bases: TGTGCCAGCAGCTTAGAGGACGGCTATGGCTACACCTTC. Protein sequence: CASSLEDGYGYTF.

V usage is TRBV9 and J usage is TRBJ1-1; 8 bases agree with TRBD1. The J segment lost 4 bases and the V segment lost 0 bases, leaving 5 bases of the junction unmatched. Germline V gene sequence: CDR1 SGDLS, CDR2 YYNGEE. The CDR3 has 15 residues. Here the CDR3 reads CASSVGPTGATEAFF. The CDR3 nucleotides read TGTGCCAGCAGCGTAGGGCCGACAGGGGCCACTGAAGCTTTCTTT.

On this clonotype: This may arise from a read error, as a much more abundant clone is one base away. The chain employs TRBV5-1 and TRBJ2-1, with TRBD2 matching 11 bases. V lost 7 bases, J lost 5 bases, and 11 bases stayed unmatched. The CDR3 contains 16 residues. The germline V gene encodes CDR1 SGHRS and CDR2 YFSETQ. Here the CDR3 DNA reads TGCGCCAGCGGCCCACGGACTAGCGGGCATGACAATGAGCAGTTCTTC. Residues: CASGPRTSGHDNEQFF.

The count of this clonotype is one. The rearrangement joins TRBV27 to TRBJ1-1; D gene unclear. V shed 0 bases and J shed 5 bases, with 10 bases lying between them. The CDR3 runs 14 residues. Germline V lookup: CDR1 MNHEY, CDR2 SMNVEV (reference sequence). CDR3 protein: CASSLSVGATEAFF. The CDR3 DNA sequence: TGTGCCAGCAGTTTATCGGTTGGTGCGACTGAAGCTTTCTTT.

This clonotype was counted at least ten times. The chain links TRBV7-2 to TRBJ2-1, with D tentatively TRBD1 (6 bases). This CDR3 is 16 amino acids long. The germline V gene has CDR1 SGHTA and CDR2 FQGNSA. V was cut by 2 bases and J by 0 bases, with 11 bases left in between. In DNA, the CDR3 is TGTGCCAGCAGCTTAAATCCGGACAGCTCCTACAATGAGCAGTTCTTC. It is translated as CASSLNPDSSYNEQFF.